The 15 T cell receptor beta chains in this list originate from one sample, sequenced in a study of identical twins. TCRdb reprocessed the 5' RACE reads via MiXCR and lists one record per CDR3 protein. The repertoire holds about 890,000 distinct CDR3 sequences, with 9% to 15% as singletons. This sample also belongs to another study, concerning yellow fever vaccine responses in identical twins.

Sequenced: PBMCs. The receptors come from a woman aged 18 to 35 in good health.

This clonotype was observed many times. This chain joins TRBV7-2 and TRBJ1-2; D not resolved. The CDR3 loop spans 12 amino acids. V was shortened by 1 base and J by 7 bases, with 7 bases between the two germline ends. Germline CDR1 and CDR2: SGHTA and FQGNSA. The CDR3 region is CASSLEFGGYTF. Written as DNA, the CDR3 is TGTGCCAGCAGCTTAGAATTTGGTGGCTACACCTTC.

This CDR3 is CASSLQGRRFLDEQFF. The CDR3 bases are TGTGCCAGCAGCCTCCAAGGCAGGCGGTTCCTCGATGAGCAGTTCTTC. The rearrangement links TRBV9 to TRBJ2-1; no clear D gene. Germline-derived CDR1 and CDR2 are SGDLS and YYNGEE. V was trimmed by 4 bases and J by 8 bases, leaving 22 bases between them. CDR3 length equals 16 residues.

There are a few counts of this clonotype. The genes are TRBV2 and TRBJ2-5; TRBD2 matches at 9 bases. Per germline, CDR1 SNHLY and CDR2 FYNNEI. The CDR3 totals 14 residues. V lost 0 bases to trimming and J lost 8 bases; unmatched junction nucleotides: 4. The CDR3 loop reads CASSEAQRGVTQYF. CDR3 sequence (DNA): TGTGCCAGCAGTGAAGCGCAGCGGGGGGTAACCCAGTACTTC.

The chain uses TRBV2 and TRBJ2-7; D gene ambiguous. Germline values: CDR1 SNHLY, CDR2 FYNNEI. The ends were cut back, 2 bases at V and 3 bases at J, with 8 bases in the middle. The CDR3 is 13 residues long. CDR3 sequence (DNA): TGTGCCAGCAGTGAAAACGGATACTACGAGCAGTACGTC. The encoded protein is CASSENGYYEQYV.

The chain recombines TRBV10-2 with TRBJ2-1; D ambiguous. There are 14 residues in the CDR3. Germline CDR1 WSHSY, CDR2 SAAADI. V gave up 4 bases and J gave up 4 bases, with 11 bases separating them. The CDR3, as DNA: TGCGCCAGCAGTGTGTACAGAGTATACAATGAGCAGTTCTTC. This codes for CASSVYRVYNEQFF.

In this sample, this clonotype turned up many times. V usage is TRBV15 and J usage is TRBJ1-5; TRBD1 matches 11 bases. Germline V CDR1 and CDR2: LNHNV, YYDKDF (reference sequence). The CDR3 length is 17 residues. V lost 1 base and J lost 5; bases outside the gene matches: 7. CDR3 nucleotides: TGTGCCACCAGCAGAGCAACGGGACAGGGGGAACATCAGCCCCAGCATTTT. It translates to CATSRATGQGEHQPQHF.

The rearrangement uses TRBV5-1 and TRBJ2-2; possible D gene TRBD2, 5 bases. Trimming pared 6 bases from V and 2 bases from J, leaving 11 bases between. This CDR3 region has 14 residues. The germline CDR1 and CDR2 sequences are SGHRS and YFSETQ. CDR3 amino acids: CASKSADNTGELFF. The CDR3 coding sequence is TGCGCCAGCAAGTCAGCGGATAACACCGGGGAGCTGTTTTTT.

In this sample, this clonotype turned up a few times. The chain combines TRBV6-1 with TRBJ2-3, with TRBD2 as a possible D gene (6 bases). The CDR3 extends over 15 amino acids. The V gene lost 5 bases and the J gene lost 5 bases, with 17 bases spanning the gap. The germline gives CDR1 MNHNS, CDR2 SASEGT. CDR3 loop: CASSKRVTHGDTQYF. The DNA of the CDR3 is TGTGCCAGCAGTAAGCGGGTTACCCACGGAGATACGCAGTATTTT.

This clonotype has ten or more counts. This chain links TRBV11-1 with TRBJ2-3; 10 bases line up with TRBD2. The germline V gene encodes CDR1 SGHAT and CDR2 FQDESV (reference sequence). Losses at the gene ends were 1 base for V and 1 base for J; bases not matched to a gene: 8. The CDR3 totals 18 residues. CDR3 region: CASSLGAGGPRGTDTQYF. The CDR3 DNA sequence: TGTGCCAGCAGCTTAGGAGCGGGAGGGCCGCGTGGCACAGATACGCAGTATTTT.

This clonotype was picked up a small number of times. The rearrangement links TRBV7-2 to TRBJ2-1, with TRBD2 as a possible D gene (5 bases). The CDR3 length is 20 residues. The germline V and J ends were trimmed by 1 base and 0 bases, with 22 bases remaining between them. Germline lookup yields CDR1 SGHTA and CDR2 FQGNSA. Here the CDR3 reads CASSLGRRASSLSSYNEQFF. CDR3 coding DNA: TGTGCCAGCAGCTTAGGGCGTAGGGCTAGCAGCTTAAGCTCCTACAATGAGCAGTTCTTC.

This clonotype was observed once. The genes are TRBV7-3 and TRBJ2-7; 7 positions match TRBD2. Trimming removed 5 bases from V and 5 bases from J; junction bases left unmatched: 9. The CDR3 is 14 amino acids. Germline V gene lookup returns CDR1 SGHTA and CDR2 FQGTGA. The CDR3 here is CASSMGLPGDEQYF. The CDR3 nucleotides are TGTGCCAGCAGCATGGGACTACCGGGGGACGAGCAGTACTTC.

This clonotype was seen a few times. The J gene is TRBJ2-5, the V gene TRBV7-9; TRBD1 matches at 7 bases. The germline V gene has CDR1 SEHNR and CDR2 FQNEAQ (reference sequence). V gave up 5 bases and J gave up 4 bases; unmatched junction bases: 7. The CDR3 is 14 residues long. CDR3 DNA: TGTGCCAGCAGCGAAGACAGGGTTTTAGAGACCCAGTACTTC. It codes for CASSEDRVLETQYF.

In its sample, this clonotype was seen a few times. The chain uses TRBV7-2 and TRBJ2-1; 11 bases agree with TRBD2. Germline CDR1 reads SGHTA; CDR2 reads FQGNSA. The CDR3 loop spans 17 amino acids. Trimming removed 3 bases from V and 5 bases from J; junction bases left unmatched: 9. CDR3 sequence: CASSLGLADSYNNEQFF. In DNA, the CDR3 is TGTGCCAGCAGCTTGGGACTAGCGGACTCCTATAACAATGAGCAGTTCTTC.

The chain combines TRBV27 with TRBJ1-6; D is unclear. Deletions cut 6 bases from V and 8 bases from J, with 23 bases between. This CDR3 contains 17 residues. Germline V lookup: CDR1 MNHEY, CDR2 SMNVEV (reference sequence). The CDR3 nucleotides read TGTGCCAGCAGCCCTTATAGCGGGGTATGGTTGGATTCACCCCTCCACTTT. Protein sequence: CASSPYSGVWLDSPLHF.

This clonotype was counted between two and nine times. This rearrangement joins TRBV15 to TRBJ1-1; tentative D call: TRBD1 (5 bases). In germline, CDR1 is LNHNV, CDR2 YYDKDF (reference sequence). This CDR3 has 16 amino acids. Trimming cost V 2 bases and J 3 bases, with 16 bases left between them. The CDR3, as DNA: TGTGCCACCAGCAGACCGGGGCCTGGGCGAGACACTGAAGCTTTCTTT. This gives the protein CATSRPGPGRDTEAFF.